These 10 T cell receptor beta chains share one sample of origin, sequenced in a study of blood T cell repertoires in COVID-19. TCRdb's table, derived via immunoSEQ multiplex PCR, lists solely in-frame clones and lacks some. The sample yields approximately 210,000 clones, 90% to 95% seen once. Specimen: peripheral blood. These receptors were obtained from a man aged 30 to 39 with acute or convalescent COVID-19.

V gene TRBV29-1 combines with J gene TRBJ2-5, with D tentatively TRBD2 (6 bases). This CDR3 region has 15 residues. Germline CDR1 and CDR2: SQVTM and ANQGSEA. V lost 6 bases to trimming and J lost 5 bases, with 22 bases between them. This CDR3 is CSVEPVAVGEETQYF. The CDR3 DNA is TGCAGCGTCGAACCCGTAGCGGTGGGGGAGGAGACCCAGTACTTC.

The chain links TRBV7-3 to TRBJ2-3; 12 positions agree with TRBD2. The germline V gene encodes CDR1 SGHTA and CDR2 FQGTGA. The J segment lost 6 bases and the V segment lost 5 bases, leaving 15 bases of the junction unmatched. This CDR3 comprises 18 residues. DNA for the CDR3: TGTGCCAGCAGCCTGAGGACTAGCGGGACTGATGTAGTGGATACGCAGTATTTT. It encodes CASSLRTSGTDVVDTQYF. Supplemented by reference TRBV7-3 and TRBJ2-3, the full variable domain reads GAGVSQTPSNKVTEKGKYVELRCDPISGHTALYWYRQSLGQGPEFLIYFQGTGAADDSGLPNDRFFAVRPEGSVSTLKIQRTERGDSAVYLCASSLRTSGTDVVDTQYFGPGTRLTVL.

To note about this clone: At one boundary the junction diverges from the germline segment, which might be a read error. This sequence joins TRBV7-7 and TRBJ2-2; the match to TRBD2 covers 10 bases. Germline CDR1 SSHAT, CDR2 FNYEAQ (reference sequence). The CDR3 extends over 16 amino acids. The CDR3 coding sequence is TGTGCTAGCAGTCGGCGTTCTAGCGGGGGAACCGGGGAGCTGTTTTTT. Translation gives CASSRRSSGGTGELFF.

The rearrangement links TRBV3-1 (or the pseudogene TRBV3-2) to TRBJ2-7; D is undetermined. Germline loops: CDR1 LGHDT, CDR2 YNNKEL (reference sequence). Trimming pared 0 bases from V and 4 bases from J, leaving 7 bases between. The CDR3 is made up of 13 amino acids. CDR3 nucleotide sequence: TGTGCCAGCAGCCAAGAACTGACTTACGAGCAGTACTTC. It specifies CASSQELTYEQYF.

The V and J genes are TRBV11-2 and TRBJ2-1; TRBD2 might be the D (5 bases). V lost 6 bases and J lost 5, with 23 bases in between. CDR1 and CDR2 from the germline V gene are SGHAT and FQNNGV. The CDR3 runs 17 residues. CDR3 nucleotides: TGTGCCAGCAGACCCACTAGGAGTATGGCTGCTAACAATGAGCAGTTCTTC. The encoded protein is CASRPTRSMAANNEQFF.

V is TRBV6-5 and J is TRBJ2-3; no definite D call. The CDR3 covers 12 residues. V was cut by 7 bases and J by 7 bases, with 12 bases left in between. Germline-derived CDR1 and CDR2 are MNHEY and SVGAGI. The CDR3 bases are TGTGCCAGCAACCAGGCCTACCATACGCAGTATTTT. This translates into CASNQAYHTQYF.

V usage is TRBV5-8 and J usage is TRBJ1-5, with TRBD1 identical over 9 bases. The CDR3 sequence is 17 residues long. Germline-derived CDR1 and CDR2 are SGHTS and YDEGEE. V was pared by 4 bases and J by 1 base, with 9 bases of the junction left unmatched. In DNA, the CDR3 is TGTGCCAGCAGCCCGGGACAGGGACCTTCGAGCAATCAGCCCCAGCATTTT. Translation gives CASSPGQGPSSNQPQHF.

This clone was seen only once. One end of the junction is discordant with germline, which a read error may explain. The CDR3 loop is CAGSYSAHFTGELFF. The CDR3 coding sequence is TGTGCCGGCAGTTACTCGGCCCATTTCACCGGGGAGCTGTTTTTT. V is TRBV6-2 or TRBV6-3 and J is TRBJ2-2; no definite D call. The CDR3 contains 15 residues. From germline, CDR1 is MNHEY and CDR2 SVGEGT.

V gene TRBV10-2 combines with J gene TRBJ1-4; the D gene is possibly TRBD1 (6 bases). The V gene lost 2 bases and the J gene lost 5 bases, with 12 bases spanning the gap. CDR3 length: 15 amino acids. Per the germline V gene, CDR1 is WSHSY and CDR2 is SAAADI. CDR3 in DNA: TGCGCCAGCAGTGAGCTCCGGCAGGGGAATGAAAAACTGTTTTTT. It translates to CASSELRQGNEKLFF.

The CDR3 DNA sequence: TGTGCCAGCAGCACCGGGACAGACCCCTACGAGCAGTACTTC. It is translated as CASSTGTDPYEQYF. The chain joins TRBV5-6 to TRBJ2-7; TRBD1 matches 7 bases. Trimming cost V 4 bases and J 2 bases; bases outside gene matches: 6. The CDR3 extends over 14 amino acids. Looked up from germline, CDR1 is SGHDT and CDR2 is YYEEEE. Supplemented by reference TRBV5-6 and TRBJ2-7, the full variable domain reads DAGVTQSPTHLIKTRGQQVTLRCSPKSGHDTVSWYQQALGQGPQFIFQYYEEEERQRGNFPDRFSGHQFPNYSSELNVNALLLGDSALYLCASSTGTDPYEQYFGPGTRLTVT.